What follows are 7 T cell receptor beta chains derived from one specimen sequenced in a study of blood T cell repertoires in COVID-19 (dated by TCRdb to 2018 to 2021). Library construction relied on the immunoSEQ multiplex PCR assay. This immuneACCESS table, as held by TCRdb, lists in-frame sequences with V and J called but not all clones. Of the missing ones, under half trace to an unresolved V gene in checked studies; the others have no known cause. Recorded for this sample are approximately 180,000 clones; approximately 86% of them occurred a single time. The ten largest account for roughly 1.5% of the sample. The sequenced sample was peripheral blood. The receptor source for this set is a woman aged 45-59 years with acute or convalescent COVID-19.

This chain uses TRBV6-5 with TRBJ2-1; weak D call: TRBD2 (6 bases). The CDR3 runs to 14 residues. The V end was cut by 4 bases, the J end by 4 bases, with 11 bases between. Germline CDR1 reads MNHEY; CDR2 reads SVGAGI. CDR3: CASSLTGTYNEQFF. Written as DNA, the CDR3 is TGTGCCAGCAGTTTAACCGGGACTTACAATGAGCAGTTCTTC.

The chain joins TRBV7-2 to TRBJ2-5; TRBD2 agrees at 9 bases. The CDR3 is 17 amino acids. The germline CDR1 and CDR2 sequences are SGHTA and FQGNSA. V lost 5 bases and J lost 3; bases outside the gene matches: 13. The CDR3 region is CASSLEGGGADKETQYF. The CDR3, as DNA: TGTGCCAGCAGCCTAGAGGGCGGGGGGGCGGATAAAGAGACCCAGTACTTC.

The J gene is TRBJ2-7, the V gene TRBV5-6, with TRBD2 matching over 10 bases. The J segment lost 0 bases and the V segment lost 1 base, leaving 4 bases of the junction unmatched. Germline lookup yields CDR1 SGHDT and CDR2 YYEEEE. CDR3 length equals 16 residues. CDR3 amino acids: CASSLRTSGSSYEQYF. CDR3 bases: TGTGCCAGCAGCTTGCGGACTAGCGGTAGCTCCTACGAGCAGTACTTC.

The CDR3, as DNA: TGTGCCAGTAGTACAGGGGCCAACACTGAAGCTTTCTTT. Its translation: CASSTGANTEAFF. V usage is TRBV19 and J usage is TRBJ1-1; possibly TRBD1 for D (6 bases). V lost 4 bases to trimming and J lost 2 bases, with 8 bases between them. Germline V CDR1 and CDR2: LNHDA, SQIVND (reference sequence). The CDR3 is 13 amino acids.

This chain uses TRBV4-2 with TRBJ2-1; 8 bases line up with TRBD1. Germline values: CDR1 LGHNA, CDR2 YNFKEQ. The CDR3 length is 15 residues. The V segment lost 4 bases and the J segment 5 bases; nucleotides outside the gene matches: 7. This chain's CDR3 is CASSPGQGLDNEQFF. Here the CDR3 DNA reads TGTGCCAGCAGCCCCGGACAGGGATTAGACAATGAGCAGTTCTTC.

On this clone itself: One junction end disagrees with the germline gene, perhaps due to a read error. In the same sample, other DNA sequences code for this CDR3. J is TRBJ1-2 and V is TRBV5-1, with D tentatively TRBD1 (6 bases). Germline values: CDR1 SGHRS, CDR2 YFSETQ. CDR3 length equals 13 residues. CDR3 sequence (DNA): TGCGCTAGCAGCTGGGACAAATCCTATGGCTACACCTTC. This gives the protein CASSWDKSYGYTF.

This chain joins TRBV18 and TRBJ2-7; possible D gene TRBD1, 5 bases. This CDR3 has 12 amino acids. The germline CDR1 and CDR2 sequences are KGHSH and LQKENI. The germline V and J ends were trimmed by 4 bases and 3 bases, with 7 bases remaining between them. CDR3 sequence: CASSLGHYEQYF. CDR3 DNA sequence: TGTGCCAGCTCACTCGGACACTACGAGCAGTACTTC. Using reference TRBV18 and TRBJ2-7 for the parts outside the CDR3, the full variable domain is NAGVMQNPRHLVRRRGQEARLRCSPMKGHSHVYWYRQLPEEGLKFMVYLQKENIIDESGMPKERFSAEFPKEGPSILRIQQVVRGDSAAYFCASSLGHYEQYFGPGTRLTVT.